The rows below give T cell receptor beta chains drawn from one sample of a study of neoadjuvant anti-PD-1 for oral cavity cancer. Produced via immunoSEQ multiplex PCR; TCRdb's table is partial and in-frame only. The repertoire holds some 40,000 clones, with around 40% as singletons. The starting material was tumor tissue, obtained after nivolumab (anti-PD-1) treatment. These receptors all come from a person between 40 and 79 years old with oral cavity squamous cell carcinoma. Each CDR3 is given with its conserved first and last residue. The D gene is left open where the match is weak. Clone size appears in some rows only: once, few, many, or a class for an expanded clone.

D	V	J	size	CDR3	DNA
-	TRBV2	TRBJ1-1	few	CASSESQLTEAFF	TGTGCCAGCAGTGAATCCCAACTCACTGAAGCTTTCTTT
-	TRBV6-6	TRBJ2-1	-	CASSYGGTSYNEQFF	TGTGCCAGCAGTTACGGGGGGACCTCCTACAATGAGCAGTTCTTC
-	TRBV9	TRBJ1-6	-	CASSLDSSYNSPLHF	TGTGCCAGCAGCTTAGACAGCTCCTATAATTCACCCCTCCACTTT
-	TRBV6-5	TRBJ1-4	many	CASSRTMDEKLFF	TGTGCCAGCAGCCGCACCATGGACGAAAAACTGTTTTTT
TRBD1	TRBV4-1	TRBJ2-7	few	CASSQPLRGSYEQYF	TGCGCCAGCAGCCAACCCCTCAGGGGGTCCTACGAGCAGTACTTC
-	TRBV6-6	TRBJ1-4	medium-sized	CASTPDGTNEKLFF	TGTGCCAGCACCCCGGACGGAACTAATGAAAAACTGTTTTTT
-	TRBV5-1	TRBJ1-6	-	CASSLIYRELRSPLHF	TGCGCCAGCAGCTTGATTTACAGGGAGCTTAGGTCACCCCTCCACTTT
TRBD2	TRBV15	TRBJ2-1	-	CATSGRLAGVSNEQFF	TGTGCCACCAGCGGCCGACTAGCGGGGGTTTCAAATGAGCAGTTCTTC
TRBD2	TRBV10-2	TRBJ2-5	few	CASKGSGLQETQYF	TGCGCCAGCAAGGGTAGCGGGCTTCAAGAGACCCAGTACTTC
-	TRBV7-3	TRBJ1-2	-	CASSLSPQAFYGYTF	TGTGCCAGCAGCTTATCTCCACAGGCCTTCTATGGCTACACCTTC
-	TRBV30	TRBJ1-2	many	CALDVGSYGYTF	TGTGCCTTGGACGTAGGGTCCTATGGCTACACCTTC
TRBD1	TRBV18	TRBJ1-5	many	CASSPDRVSQPQHF	TGTGCCAGCTCACCGGACAGGGTCAGTCAGCCCCAGCATTTT
-	TRBV9	TRBJ1-2	-	CASSPIGGDGYTF	TGTGCCAGCAGCCCTATCGGGGGAGACGGCTACACCTTC
TRBD1	TRBV9	TRBJ2-7	many	CASSSQPGQGYEQYF	TGTGCCAGCAGCTCGCAACCGGGACAGGGTTACGAGCAGTACTTC
-	TRBV7-8	TRBJ2-6	-	CASSSRAGGANVLTF	TGTGCCAGCAGCTCCAGGGCTGGCGGGGCCAACGTCCTGACTTTC
-	TRBV4-1	TRBJ2-6	-	CASSYLTGIVGANVLTF	TGCGCCAGCAGCTATTTGACCGGGATCGTAGGGGCCAACGTCCTGACTTTC
-	TRBV29-1	TRBJ2-5	-	CSAGQSREETQYF	TGCAGCGCCGGACAATCCCGCGAAGAGACCCAGTACTTC
-	TRBV5-6	TRBJ2-3	many	CASSLPAADTQYF	TGTGCCAGCAGCCTCCCGGCGGCAGATACGCAGTATTTT
-	TRBV7-8	TRBJ2-7	-	CASSLLTQGPYEQYF	TGTGCCAGCAGCTTATTGACACAGGGCCCCTACGAGCAGTACTTC
-	TRBV11-2	TRBJ1-2	many	CASSPQGDYGYTF	TGTGCCAGCAGCCCGCAGGGTGACTATGGCTACACCTTC
-	TRBV28	TRBJ1-2	-	CASINGGGHYGYTF	TGTGCCAGCATCAACGGCGGGGGCCACTATGGCTACACCTTC
-	TRBV19	TRBJ1-1	-	CASTVRGGTEAFF	TGTGCCAGTACCGTGAGGGGAGGAACTGAAGCTTTCTTT
-	TRBV28	TRBJ1-3	-	CASSLNSNSGNTIYF	TGTGCCAGCAGCCTGAACAGTAACTCTGGAAACACCATATATTTT
TRBD2	TRBV30	TRBJ2-1	few	CAWRAGTSGSSYNEQFF	TGTGCCTGGAGGGCCGGGACTAGCGGTAGCTCCTACAATGAGCAGTTCTTC
-	TRBV11-1	TRBJ2-7	once	CASSPGTFSYEQYF	TGTGCCAGCAGCCCAGGGACATTTTCCTACGAGCAGTACTTC
-	TRBV27	TRBJ2-1	-	CASSLTGYNEQFF	TGTGCCAGCAGTTTGACTGGGTACAATGAGCAGTTCTTC
TRBD1	TRBV10-2	TRBJ1-4	-	CASSGTGGVANEKLFF	TGCGCCAGCAGCGGTACAGGGGGAGTTGCGAATGAAAAACTGTTTTTT
-	TRBV4-1	TRBJ2-7	-	CASSRGTPGIDEQYF	TGCGCCAGCAGCCGAGGGACCCCGGGCATCGACGAGCAGTACTTC
-	TRBV4-1	TRBJ1-2	-	CASSQETGRADGYTF	TGCGCCAGCAGCCAAGAAACCGGCAGGGCGGATGGCTACACCTTC
-	TRBV2	TRBJ2-3	-	CASLIFRSRTDTQYF	TGTGCCAGCTTGATATTCCGGAGTCGCACAGATACGCAGTATTTT
-	TRBV7-9	TRBJ1-4	few	CASSFLGNEKLFF	TGTGCCAGCAGCTTCCTCGGCAATGAAAAACTGTTTTTT
TRBD1	TRBV27	TRBJ1-1	few	CASSLTGETEAFF	TGTGCCAGCAGTTTGACAGGGGAGACTGAAGCTTTCTTT
TRBD1	TRBV30	TRBJ1-5	-	CAWSLGQGANQPQHF	TGTGCCTGGAGTTTAGGACAGGGGGCGAATCAGCCCCAGCATTTT
TRBD1	TRBV28	TRBJ1-5	-	CASSLGRGINQPQHF	TGTGCCAGCAGTTTAGGCAGGGGGATCAATCAGCCCCAGCATTTT
TRBD2	TRBV4-1	TRBJ2-3	once	CASSQGASGGTDTQYF	TGCGCCAGCAGCCAAGGCGCTAGCGGGGGCACAGATACGCAGTATTTT
-	TRBV6-6	TRBJ1-1	-	CASKGRANTEAFF	TGTGCCAGCAAGGGCAGGGCGAACACTGAAGCTTTCTTT
-	TRBV29-1	TRBJ1-1	-	CSHGRGQGSVNTEAFF	TGCAGCCATGGACGAGGGCAGGGAAGTGTGAACACTGAAGCTTTCTTT
TRBD2	TRBV6-5	TRBJ2-5	-	CASSYSPSGQETQYF	TGTGCCAGCAGTTACTCCCCTAGCGGGCAAGAGACCCAGTACTTC
TRBD2	TRBV6-5	TRBJ2-7	-	CASTGGSAYEQYF	TGTGCCAGCACTGGCGGGAGTGCCTACGAGCAGTACTTC
-	TRBV4-1	TRBJ1-4	-	CASSQTTVREREKLFF	TGCGCCAGCAGCCAGACAACCGTCCGGGAGCGTGAAAAACTGTTTTTT
TRBD2	TRBV27	TRBJ2-1	-	CASSLGTSGRGEWNEQFF	TGTGCCAGCAGTTTGGGGACTAGCGGGAGAGGGGAATGGAATGAGCAGTTCTTC
-	TRBV11-1	TRBJ2-5	-	CASSSPWAEWQETQYF	TGTGCCAGCAGTAGCCCGTGGGCGGAATGGCAAGAGACCCAGTACTTC
-	TRBV27	TRBJ2-7	-	CASSLSSSLEQYF	TGTGCCAGCAGTTTATCGTCCAGTCTCGAGCAGTACTTC
-	TRBV5-4	TRBJ2-7	-	CASSLLGRQYF	TGTGCCAGCAGCTTGTTGGGCCGGCAGTACTTC
-	TRBV2	TRBJ2-2	medium-sized	CASRWTQNTGELFF	TGTGCCAGCAGATGGACCCAGAACACCGGGGAGCTGTTTTTT
TRBD1	TRBV11-2	TRBJ2-1	few	CASSPRQGAYNEQFF	TGTGCCAGCAGCCCCCGACAGGGGGCGTACAATGAGCAGTTCTTC
TRBD1	TRBV18	TRBJ2-7	-	CASSPIWTGTEQYF	TGTGCCAGCTCACCAATCTGGACAGGAACCGAGCAGTACTTC
TRBD1	TRBV4-2	TRBJ2-7	few	CASSQATGGLGEQYF	TGTGCCAGCAGCCAAGCTACAGGGGGCCTGGGCGAGCAGTACTTC